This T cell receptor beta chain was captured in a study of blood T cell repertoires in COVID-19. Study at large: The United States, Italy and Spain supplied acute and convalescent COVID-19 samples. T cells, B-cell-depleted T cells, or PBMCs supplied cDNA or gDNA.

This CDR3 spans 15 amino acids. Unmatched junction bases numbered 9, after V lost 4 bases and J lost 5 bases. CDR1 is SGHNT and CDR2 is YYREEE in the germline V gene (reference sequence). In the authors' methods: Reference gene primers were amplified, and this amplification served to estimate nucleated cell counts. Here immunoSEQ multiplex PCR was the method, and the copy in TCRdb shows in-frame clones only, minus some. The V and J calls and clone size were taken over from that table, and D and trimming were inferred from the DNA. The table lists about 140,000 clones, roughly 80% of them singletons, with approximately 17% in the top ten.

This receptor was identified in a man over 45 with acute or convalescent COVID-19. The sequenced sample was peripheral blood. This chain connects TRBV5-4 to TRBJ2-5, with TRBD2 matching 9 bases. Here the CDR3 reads CASSRSGTSIETQYF. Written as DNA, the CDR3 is TGTGCCAGCAGCAGATCCGGGACTAGCATTGAGACCCAGTACTTC.